This is a list of T cell receptor beta chains from one sample in a study of cytomegalovirus exposure and HLA in healthy donors. Measured with immunoSEQ multiplex PCR; TCRdb has only the in-frame clones, and not every one. In the table there are 150,000 to 200,000 clones, around 85% of which are singletons. Sequenced: PBMCs. Receptor source: a man between 18 and 35 years old in good health and CMV-seropositive. CDR3s include the opening cysteine and the closing phenylalanine or tryptophan. Each record gives: V gene, clone size, J gene, D gene, CDR3 protein, CDR3 DNA. The D gene is left open where the match is weak. The size field is filled for only some rows; it gives once, few, many or a size class.

>TRBV5-8|.|TRBJ2-6|TRBD1
CASSFNRGRSGANVLTF
TGTGCCAGCAGCTTTAACAGGGGGCGTTCTGGGGCCAACGTCCTGACTTTC
>TRBV7-3|once|TRBJ2-5|TRBD2
CASSPLAGGLETQYF
TGTGCCAGCAGCCCTCTAGCGGGGGGGCTTGAGACCCAGTACTTC
>TRBV15|once|TRBJ1-2|.
CATSREGAGDYGYTF
TGTGCCACCAGCAGAGAAGGGGCAGGGGACTATGGCTACACCTTC
>TRBV5-6|.|TRBJ2-1|TRBD1
CASSSQGAYNEQFF
TGTGCCAGCAGCTCCCAGGGGGCTTATAATGAGCAGTTCTTC
>TRBV5-6|.|TRBJ2-1|.
CASSPGSLEIGQFF
TGTGCCAGCAGCCCAGGATCACTAGAGATCGGGCAGTTCTTC
>TRBV9|.|TRBJ2-7|TRBD1
CASSPKGAREQYF
TGTGCCAGCAGCCCAAAGGGGGCGCGGGAGCAGTACTTC
>TRBV7-6|few|TRBJ1-1|.
CASSLMADAGVEAFF
TGTGCCAGCAGCTTAATGGCGGACGCCGGGGTTGAAGCTTTCTTT
>TRBV9|.|TRBJ2-2|.
CASSVAAGYGELFF
TGTGCCAGCAGCGTAGCTGCGGGATACGGGGAGCTGTTTTTT
>TRBV6-6|.|TRBJ2-1|TRBD2
CASSPGGSYNEQFF
TGTGCCAGCAGCCCGGGGGGATCCTACAATGAGCAGTTCTTC
>TRBV5-1|.|TRBJ1-4|TRBD1
CASRLTDRGQSEKLFF
TGCGCCAGCAGGCTGACGGACAGGGGGCAAAGTGAAAAACTGTTTTTT
>TRBV5-1|.|TRBJ2-1|TRBD2
CASLRISGGASGNNEQFF
TGCGCCAGCCTCCGAATTAGCGGGGGGGCATCGGGGAACAATGAGCAGTTCTTC
>TRBV13|.|TRBJ2-7|TRBD2
CASSSRNSGGSYEQYF
TGTGCCAGCAGCTCCCGTAATAGCGGGGGGAGCTACGAGCAGTACTTC
>TRBV5-8|.|TRBJ1-1|.
CASAIEDRGGAEAFF
TGTGCCAGCGCGATCGAGGACCGAGGAGGGGCTGAAGCTTTCTTT
>TRBV7-2|.|TRBJ1-4|.
CASRGGGEKLFF
TGTGCCAGCAGGGGAGGTGGAGAAAAACTGTTTTTT
>TRBV6-5|.|TRBJ2-7|.
CASSPQGDRGEQYF
TGTGCCAGCAGTCCCCAGGGAGACCGGGGGGAGCAGTACTTC
>TRBV2|.|TRBJ2-1|TRBD2
CASSPGTSYNEQFF
TGTGCCAGCAGTCCTGGGACTAGCTACAATGAGCAGTTCTTC
>TRBV2|.|TRBJ1-1|TRBD1
CASSGGWQGVAEAFF
TGTGCCAGCAGTGGGGGTTGGCAGGGGGTAGCTGAAGCTTTCTTT
>TRBV9|.|TRBJ1-4|.
CASSVEQFNEKLFF
TGTGCCAGCAGCGTAGAACAGTTTAATGAAAAACTGTTTTTT
>TRBV29-1|.|TRBJ2-3|.
CSVGQGGDTQYF
TGCAGCGTTGGGCAGGGGGGAGATACGCAGTATTTT
>TRBV5-5|.|TRBJ1-1|TRBD1
CASSSGQGERNTEAFF
TGTGCCAGCAGCTCTGGACAGGGTGAGCGGAACACTGAAGCTTTCTTT
>TRBV30|.|TRBJ2-2|.
CAWSDRSGELFF
TGTGCCTGGAGTGACAGGTCCGGGGAGCTGTTTTTT
>TRBV30|.|TRBJ1-6|.
CAWNPKRQYSPLHF
TGTGCCTGGAATCCTAAGAGACAGTATTCACCCCTCCACTTT
>TRBV7-2|.|TRBJ1-1|.
CASSINRDTEAFF
TGTGCCAGCAGCATAAACAGGGACACTGAAGCTTTCTTT
>TRBV7-2|.|TRBJ1-5|TRBD1
CASSSEGQGSNQPQHF
TGTGCCAGCAGCTCGGAGGGACAGGGCAGCAATCAGCCCCAGCATTTT
>TRBV5-1|.|TRBJ2-7|TRBD1
CASSPGQGPYEQYF
TGCGCCAGCAGCCCCGGACAGGGACCCTACGAGCAGTACTTC
>TRBV5-1|.|TRBJ1-4|TRBD1
CASSHDRALREKLFF
TGCGCCAGCAGCCACGACAGGGCGTTGCGTGAAAAACTGTTTTTT
>TRBV5-4|.|TRBJ2-7|TRBD2
CASSLGATSGAKYEQYF
TGTGCCAGCAGCTTGGGGGCAACTAGCGGGGCTAAATACGAGCAGTACTTC
>TRBV7-2|.|TRBJ2-7|TRBD1
CASSFNRGSYEQYF
TGTGCCAGCAGCTTCAACAGGGGCTCCTACGAGCAGTACTTC
>TRBV28|once|TRBJ1-1|.
CASTPVLGATEAFF
TGTGCCAGCACTCCCGTCTTGGGGGCCACTGAAGCTTTCTTT
>TRBV7-2|once|TRBJ1-2|.
CASSLESGKDYGYTF
TGTGCCAGCAGCTTAGAGTCGGGAAAGGACTATGGCTACACCTTC